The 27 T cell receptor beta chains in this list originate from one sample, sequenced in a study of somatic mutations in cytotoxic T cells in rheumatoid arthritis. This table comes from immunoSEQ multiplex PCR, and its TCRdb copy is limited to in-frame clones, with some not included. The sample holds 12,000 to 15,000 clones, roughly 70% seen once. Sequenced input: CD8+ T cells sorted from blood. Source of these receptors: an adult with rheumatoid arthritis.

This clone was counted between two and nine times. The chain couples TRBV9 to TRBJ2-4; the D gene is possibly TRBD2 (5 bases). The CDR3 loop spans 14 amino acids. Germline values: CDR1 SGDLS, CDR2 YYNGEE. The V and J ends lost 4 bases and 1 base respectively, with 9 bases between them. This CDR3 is CASSSGGAKNIQYF. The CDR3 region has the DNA TGTGCCAGCAGCTCCGGCGGGGCCAAAAACATTCAGTACTTC.

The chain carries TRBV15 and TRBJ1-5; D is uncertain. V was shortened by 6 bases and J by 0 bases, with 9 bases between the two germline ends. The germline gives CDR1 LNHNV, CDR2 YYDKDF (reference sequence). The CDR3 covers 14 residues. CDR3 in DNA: TGTGCCACCAGGTTCGCCAGTAGCAATCAGCCCCAGCATTTT. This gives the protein CATRFASSNQPQHF.

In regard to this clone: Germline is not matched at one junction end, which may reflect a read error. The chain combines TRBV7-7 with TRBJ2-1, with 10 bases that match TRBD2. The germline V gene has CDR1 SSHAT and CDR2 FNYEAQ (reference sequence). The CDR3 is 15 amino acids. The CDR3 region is CASSPLAGDNNEQFF. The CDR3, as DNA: TGTGCTAGCAGCCCGCTAGCGGGGGACAACAATGAGCAGTTCTTC. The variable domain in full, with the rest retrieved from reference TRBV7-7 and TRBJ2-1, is GAGVSQSPRYKVTKRGQDVTLRCDPISSHATLYWYQQALGQGPEFLTYFNYEAQPDKSGLPSDRFSAERPEGSISTLTIQRTEQRDSAMYRCASSPLAGDNNEQFFGPGTRLTVL.

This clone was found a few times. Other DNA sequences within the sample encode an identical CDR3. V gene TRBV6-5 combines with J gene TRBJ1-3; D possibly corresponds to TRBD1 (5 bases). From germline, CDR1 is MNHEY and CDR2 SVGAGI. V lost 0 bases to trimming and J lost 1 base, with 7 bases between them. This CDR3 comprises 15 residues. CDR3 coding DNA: TGTGCCAGCAGTTACTCGGGGGGTTCTGGAAACACCATATATTTT. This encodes CASSYSGGSGNTIYF.

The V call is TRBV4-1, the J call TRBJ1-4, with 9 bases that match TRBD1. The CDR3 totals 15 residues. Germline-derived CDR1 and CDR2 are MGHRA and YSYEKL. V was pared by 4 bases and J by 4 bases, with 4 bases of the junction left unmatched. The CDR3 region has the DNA TGCGCCAGCAGCCGGGAGGACAGGGGTAATGAAAAACTGTTTTTT. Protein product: CASSREDRGNEKLFF.

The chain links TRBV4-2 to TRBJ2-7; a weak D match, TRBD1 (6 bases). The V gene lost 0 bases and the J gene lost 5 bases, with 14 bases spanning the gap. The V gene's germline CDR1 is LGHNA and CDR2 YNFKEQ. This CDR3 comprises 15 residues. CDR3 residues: CASSQETGNFDEQYF. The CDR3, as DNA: TGTGCCAGCAGCCAAGAAACAGGGAATTTCGACGAGCAGTACTTC.

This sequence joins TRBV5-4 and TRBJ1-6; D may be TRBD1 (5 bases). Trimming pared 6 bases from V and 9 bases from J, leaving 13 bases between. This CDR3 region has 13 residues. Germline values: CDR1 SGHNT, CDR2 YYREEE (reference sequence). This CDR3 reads CASTRDLGSPLHF. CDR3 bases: TGTGCCAGCACCAGGGATCTCGGTTCACCCCTCCACTTT.

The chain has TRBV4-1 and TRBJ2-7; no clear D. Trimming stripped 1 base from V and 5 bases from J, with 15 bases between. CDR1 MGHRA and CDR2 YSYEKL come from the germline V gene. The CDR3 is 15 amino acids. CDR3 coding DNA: TGCGCCAGCAGCCAAGCGGTTGGGCGGTCGGACGAGCAGTACTTC. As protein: CASSQAVGRSDEQYF.

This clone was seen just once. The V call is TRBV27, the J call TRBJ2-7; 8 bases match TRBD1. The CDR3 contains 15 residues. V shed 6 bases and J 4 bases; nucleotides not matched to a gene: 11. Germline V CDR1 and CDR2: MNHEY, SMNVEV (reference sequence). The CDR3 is CASSSTGTGRYEQYF. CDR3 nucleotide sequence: TGTGCCAGCAGCAGTACCGGGACAGGCAGATACGAGCAGTACTTC.

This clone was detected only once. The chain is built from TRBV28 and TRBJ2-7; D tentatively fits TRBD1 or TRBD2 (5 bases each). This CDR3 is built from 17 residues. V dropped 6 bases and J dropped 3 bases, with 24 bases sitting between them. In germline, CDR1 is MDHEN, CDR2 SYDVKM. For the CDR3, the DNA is TGTGCCAGCAGCTCATACTTCGTGGGGGATAGGGTCTACGAGCAGTACTTC. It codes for CASSSYFVGDRVYEQYF.

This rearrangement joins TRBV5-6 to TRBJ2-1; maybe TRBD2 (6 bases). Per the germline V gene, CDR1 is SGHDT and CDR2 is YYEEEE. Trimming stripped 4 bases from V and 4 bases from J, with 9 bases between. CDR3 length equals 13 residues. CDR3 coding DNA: TGTGCCAGCAGCCCGGAGGGTTACAATGAGCAGTTCTTC. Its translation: CASSPEGYNEQFF.

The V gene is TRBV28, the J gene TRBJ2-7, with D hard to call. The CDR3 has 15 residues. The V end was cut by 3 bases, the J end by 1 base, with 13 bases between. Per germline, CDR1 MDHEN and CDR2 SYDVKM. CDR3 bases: TGTGCCAGCAGTTTCCTCCGGCGTAATTCCTACGAGCAGTACTTC. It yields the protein CASSFLRRNSYEQYF.

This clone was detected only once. The CDR3 bases are TGTGCCAGCAGTTACTCGTCCGGGACAGATACGCAGTATTTT. Amino acids: CASSYSSGTDTQYF. The chain links TRBV6-5 to TRBJ2-3; D not resolved. CDR1 is MNHEY and CDR2 is SVGAGI in the germline V gene. V lost 0 bases to trimming and J lost 3 bases, with 7 bases between them. The CDR3 consists of 14 residues.

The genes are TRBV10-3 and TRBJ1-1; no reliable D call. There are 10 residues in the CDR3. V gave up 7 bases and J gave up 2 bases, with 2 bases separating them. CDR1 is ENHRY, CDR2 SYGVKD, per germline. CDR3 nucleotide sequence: TGTGCCATCAAAAACACTGAAGCTTTCTTT. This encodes CAIKNTEAFF.

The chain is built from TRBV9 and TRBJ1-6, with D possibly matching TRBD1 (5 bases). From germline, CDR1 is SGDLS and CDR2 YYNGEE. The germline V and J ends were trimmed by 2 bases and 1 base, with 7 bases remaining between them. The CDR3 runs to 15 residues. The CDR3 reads CASSVGGSYNSPLHF. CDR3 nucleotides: TGTGCCAGCAGCGTGGGGGGGTCCTATAATTCACCCCTCCACTTT.

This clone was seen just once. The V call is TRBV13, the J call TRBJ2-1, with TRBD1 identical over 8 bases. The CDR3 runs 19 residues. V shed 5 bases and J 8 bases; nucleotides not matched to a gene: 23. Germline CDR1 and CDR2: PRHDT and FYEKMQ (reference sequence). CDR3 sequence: CASSVMQGASGIPEHEQFF. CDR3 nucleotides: TGTGCCAGCAGCGTGATGCAGGGGGCAAGCGGTATACCTGAGCATGAGCAGTTCTTC.

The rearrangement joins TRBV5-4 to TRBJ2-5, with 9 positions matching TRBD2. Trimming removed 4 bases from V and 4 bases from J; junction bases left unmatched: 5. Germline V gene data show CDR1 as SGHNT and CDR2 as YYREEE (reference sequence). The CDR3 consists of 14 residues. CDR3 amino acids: CASSRLSGGETQYF. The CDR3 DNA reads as TGTGCCAGCAGCCGCCTTAGCGGGGGAGAGACCCAGTACTTC.

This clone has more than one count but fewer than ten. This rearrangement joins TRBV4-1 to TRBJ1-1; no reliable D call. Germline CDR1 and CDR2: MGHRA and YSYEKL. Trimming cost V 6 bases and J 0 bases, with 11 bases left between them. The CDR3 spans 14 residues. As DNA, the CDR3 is TGCGCCAGCAGTCTGACGAGCCTGAACACTGAAGCTTTCTTT. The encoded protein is CASSLTSLNTEAFF.

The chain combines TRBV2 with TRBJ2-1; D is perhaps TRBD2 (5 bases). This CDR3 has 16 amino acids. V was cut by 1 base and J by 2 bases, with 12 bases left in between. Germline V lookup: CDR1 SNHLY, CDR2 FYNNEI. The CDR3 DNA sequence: TGTGCCAGCAGTGAAGGGGCGAAGCGGCCCTACAATGAGCAGTTCTTC. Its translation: CASSEGAKRPYNEQFF.

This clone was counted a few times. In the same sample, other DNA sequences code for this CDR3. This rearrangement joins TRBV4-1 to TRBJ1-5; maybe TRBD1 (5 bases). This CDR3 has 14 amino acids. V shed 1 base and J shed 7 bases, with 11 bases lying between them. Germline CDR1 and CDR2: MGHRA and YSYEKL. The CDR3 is CASSQGSGSQPQHF. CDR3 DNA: TGCGCCAGCAGCCAAGGATCAGGGAGCCAGCCCCAGCATTTT.

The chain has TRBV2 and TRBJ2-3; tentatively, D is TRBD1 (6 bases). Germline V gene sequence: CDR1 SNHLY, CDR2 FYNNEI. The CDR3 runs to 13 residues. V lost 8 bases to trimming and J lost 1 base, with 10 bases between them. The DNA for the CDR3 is TGTGCCAGCCTCCCAGGGGGCACAGATACGCAGTATTTT. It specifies CASLPGGTDTQYF.

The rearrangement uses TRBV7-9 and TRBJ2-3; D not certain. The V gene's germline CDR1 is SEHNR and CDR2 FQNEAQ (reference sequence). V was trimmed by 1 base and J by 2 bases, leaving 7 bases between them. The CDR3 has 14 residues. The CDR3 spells CASSLESSTDTQYF. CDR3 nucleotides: TGTGCCAGCAGCTTAGAATCCTCCACAGATACGCAGTATTTT.

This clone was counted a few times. The CDR3 reads CASSLEQGTEAFF. CDR3 nucleotides: TGTGCCAGCAGCTTAGAACAGGGTACTGAAGCTTTCTTT. This rearrangement joins TRBV7-6 to TRBJ1-1; maybe TRBD1 (6 bases). The V end lost 1 base, the J end lost 5 bases, and 8 bases lay between the germline ends. The V gene's germline CDR1 is SGHVS and CDR2 FNYEAQ. The CDR3 is made up of 13 amino acids.

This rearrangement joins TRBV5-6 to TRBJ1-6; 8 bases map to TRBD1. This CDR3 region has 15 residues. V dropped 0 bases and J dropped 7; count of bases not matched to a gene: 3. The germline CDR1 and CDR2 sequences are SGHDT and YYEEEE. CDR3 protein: CASSLGTGPNSPLHF. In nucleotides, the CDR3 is TGTGCCAGCAGCTTGGGGACAGGGCCGAATTCACCCCTCCACTTT. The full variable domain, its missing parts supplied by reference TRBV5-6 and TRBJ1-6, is DAGVTQSPTHLIKTRGQQVTLRCSPKSGHDTVSWYQQALGQGPQFIFQYYEEEERQRGNFPDRFSGHQFPNYSSELNVNALLLGDSALYLCASSLGTGPNSPLHFGNGTRLTVT.

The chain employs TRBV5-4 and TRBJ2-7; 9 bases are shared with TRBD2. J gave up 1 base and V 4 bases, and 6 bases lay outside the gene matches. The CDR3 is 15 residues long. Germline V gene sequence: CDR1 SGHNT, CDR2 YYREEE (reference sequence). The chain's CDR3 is CASSISGGYSYEQYF. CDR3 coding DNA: TGTGCCAGCAGCATTAGCGGGGGATATTCCTACGAGCAGTACTTC.

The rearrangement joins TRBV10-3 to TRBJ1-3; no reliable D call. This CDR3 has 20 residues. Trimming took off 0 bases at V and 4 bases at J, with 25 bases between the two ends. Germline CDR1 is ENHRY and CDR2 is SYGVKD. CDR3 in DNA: TGTGCCATCAGTGAGTCGATGTTGGCAGGCAACTCGGGGAGGGGAAACACCATATATTTT. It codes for CAISESMLAGNSGRGNTIYF.

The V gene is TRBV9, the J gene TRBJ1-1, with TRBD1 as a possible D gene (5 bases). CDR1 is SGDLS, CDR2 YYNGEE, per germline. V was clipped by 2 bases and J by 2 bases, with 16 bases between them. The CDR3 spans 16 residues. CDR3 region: CASSVSYRSTNTEAFF. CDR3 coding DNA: TGTGCCAGCAGCGTCTCCTACAGGAGTACAAACACTGAAGCTTTCTTT. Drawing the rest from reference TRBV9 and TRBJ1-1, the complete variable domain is DSGVTQTPKHLITATGQRVTLRCSPRSGDLSVYWYQQSLDQGLQFLIQYYNGEERAKGNILERFSAQQFPDLHSELNLSSLELGDSALYFCASSVSYRSTNTEAFFGQGTRLTVV.